The next 9 T cell receptor beta chains were all read from a single sample in a study of shared clonotypes between healthy human individuals (dated by TCRdb to 2020 to 2021). CD8 naive samples were obtained by positive selection for CCR7 among CD45RO-negative cells, yielding a CD45RA+CCR7+ population from which TemRA cells were excluded. Library creation used the immunoSEQ multiplex PCR assay. TCRdb's version of the immuneACCESS table is confined to in-frame rearrangements and falls short of the full clone set. An unresolved V gene accounts for under half of the shortfall where checked; the remainder is of unknown origin. The sample records 660,000 or so clones, 95% to 97% of which are singletons. The top ten clones comprise less than 0.13% of the sample. The sequenced sample was naive CD8+ T cells sorted from blood. This specimen's cell subset or site label, per the study, means: CD45RA+CCR7+. These receptors all come from a woman under 40 in good health.

The V and J genes are TRBV11-3 and TRBJ2-5; D is perhaps TRBD2 (5 bases). The J call is doubtful: the DNA matches TRBJ2-7 better. CDR1 and CDR2 from the germline V gene are SGHNT and YENEEA. This CDR3 spans 12 amino acids. The CDR3 DNA follows: TGTGCCAGCAGCGTCGGCGAGGGCGAGCAGTACTTC. It specifies CASSVGEGEQYF.

V usage is TRBV7-8 and J usage is TRBJ2-1; 8 bases match TRBD2. Looked up from germline, CDR1 is SGHVS and CDR2 is FQNEAQ. The J segment lost 0 bases and the V segment lost 4 bases, leaving 11 bases of the junction unmatched. The CDR3 totals 18 residues. CDR3 loop: CASSSRPGLDLSYNEQFF. As DNA, the CDR3 is TGTGCCAGCAGCTCACGACCGGGACTAGATCTCTCCTACAATGAGCAGTTCTTC.

The rearrangement joins TRBV28 to TRBJ2-1; TRBD2 aligns across 14 bases. The germline CDR1 and CDR2 sequences are MDHEN and SYDVKM. The J segment lost 7 bases and the V segment lost 6 bases, leaving 11 bases of the junction unmatched. The CDR3 spans 17 residues. The DNA for the CDR3 is TGTGCCAGCAGCCCTCCGGGACTAGCGGGAGAAGGTAATGAGCAGTTCTTC. Its translation is CASSPPGLAGEGNEQFF.

V is TRBV4-1 and J is TRBJ1-5; tentative D call: TRBD1 (6 bases). Trimming stripped 2 bases from V and 3 bases from J, with 14 bases between. The CDR3 has 16 amino acids. Germline V lookup: CDR1 MGHRA, CDR2 YSYEKL. CDR3 DNA: TGCGCCAGCAGCCAAACAGGGCGGGGAACCAATCAGCCCCAGCATTTT. Residues: CASSQTGRGTNQPQHF.

CDR3 coding DNA: TGTGCCAGCAGCTTAGCGTTTGGGACAGGGGAAGAGACCCAGTACTTC. Translation: CASSLAFGTGEETQYF. The V and J genes are TRBV7-6 and TRBJ2-5, with 10 bases fitting TRBD1. V lost 0 bases and J lost 3; bases outside the gene matches: 4. The germline V gene encodes CDR1 SGHVS and CDR2 FNYEAQ. The length of the CDR3 is 16 residues.

The chain is built from TRBV27 and TRBJ1-2; tentative D call: TRBD1 (5 bases). V lost 5 bases and J lost 2, with 6 bases in between. CDR3 size: 12 residues. Germline-derived CDR1 and CDR2 are MNHEY and SMNVEV (reference sequence). CDR3 nucleotides: TGTGCCAGCAGTGGGGACAACTATGGCTACACCTTC. Translating it yields CASSGDNYGYTF.

V usage is TRBV27 and J usage is TRBJ2-2, with 10 bases identical to TRBD2. Unmatched junction bases numbered 5, after V lost 3 bases and J lost 10 bases. Germline assignment: CDR1 MNHEY and CDR2 SMNVEV (reference sequence). The CDR3 sequence is 14 residues long. The CDR3 loop is CASSLTSGSKELFF. The DNA of the CDR3 is TGTGCCAGCAGTTTGACTAGCGGGTCTAAGGAGCTGTTTTTT.

V usage is TRBV25-1 and J usage is TRBJ1-4, with 8 bases fitting TRBD1. Germline V CDR1 and CDR2: MGHDK, SYGVNS. The junction had 11 bases not matched to a gene; V was cut back by 3 bases and J by 8 bases. The CDR3 is 16 amino acids. The CDR3 reads CASSDSPGQGKEKLFF. The CDR3 region has the DNA TGTGCCAGCAGTGATTCCCCCGGACAGGGAAAAGAAAAACTGTTTTTT.

The J gene is TRBJ2-5, the V gene TRBV10-3; tentative D call: TRBD1 (6 bases). V shed 3 bases and J shed 2 bases, with 13 bases lying between them. This CDR3 is 15 amino acids long. Germline-derived CDR1 and CDR2 are ENHRY and SYGVKD. The chain's CDR3 is CAISDGTGWQETQYF. The CDR3 coding sequence is TGTGCCATCAGTGATGGAACAGGGTGGCAAGAGACCCAGTACTTC.